This paragraph reports one TCR beta chain. Its antigen is not known. This sample is drawn from a study of OX40 agonist ivuxolimab in advanced cancers. The assay was immunoSEQ multiplex PCR, and TCRdb's table has in-frame clones only and misses some. Of approximately 58,000 clones detected, 81% appear once; the ten largest clones hold more than 0.65%. Germline V CDR1 and CDR2: SNHLY, FYNNEI. Between the trimmed V and J ends, which lost 8 bases and 10 bases, there was a span of 24 bases. The CDR3 consists of 16 residues. Findings and limits, study-wide: Averaged across samples, CD8+ T cells carried more expanded clones than CD4+ did. No antigen was identified for the clonally expanded peripheral T cells.

This receptor was obtained from an adult with an advanced solid tumor such as melanoma, head and neck, liver or kidney cancer. The chain joins TRBV2 to TRBJ1-6; perhaps TRBD1 as D (6 bases). The sequencing used CD4+ or CD8+ T cells sorted from blood, collected in a trial of the OX40 agonist ivuxolimab. CDR3 nucleotide sequence: TGTGCCAGCCATGGGCCACAGGGAAGTCTCGGGTCACCCCTCCACTTT. Translation gives CASHGPQGSLGSPLHF.